The 32 T cell receptor beta chains in this list originate from one sample, sequenced in a study of blood T cell repertoires in COVID-19. Assay: immunoSEQ multiplex PCR; the TCRdb copy retains only in-frame clones and omits some. The sample gives 150,000 to 200,000 clones, roughly 85% of which show up once; roughly 9% is in the top ten. Sequences were obtained from PBMCs or T cells enriched from blood (not recorded which). All receptors come from a woman between 18 and 30 years old who had recovered from COVID-19.

The chain links TRBV28 to TRBJ1-1, with D perhaps TRBD1 (5 bases). The CDR3 consists of 17 residues. V lost 6 bases to trimming and J lost 0 bases, with 20 bases between them. Germline CDR1 is MDHEN and CDR2 is SYDVKM. Here the CDR3 DNA reads TGTGCCAGCAGAGCCCCCCCAGGGTTTAGGATGAACACTGAAGCTTTCTTT. Translated, it gives CASRAPPGFRMNTEAFF.

The chain combines TRBV27 with TRBJ2-7, with 9 nucleotides matching TRBD1. This CDR3 comprises 13 residues. The germline V gene encodes CDR1 MNHEY and CDR2 SMNVEV (reference sequence). The V gene end was trimmed by 5 bases and the J gene end by 7 bases; junction bases not matched to a gene: 6. CDR3 loop: CASSRTGAGEQYF. As DNA, the CDR3 is TGTGCCAGCAGTCGGACAGGGGCGGGGGAGCAGTACTTC.

This chain connects TRBV4-3 to TRBJ2-1; 7 nucleotides align to TRBD2. CDR3 length: 16 residues. Trimming took 1 base from V and 8 from J; bases not matched to a gene: 11. The germline gives CDR1 LGHNA, CDR2 YSLEER. The CDR3 coding sequence is TGCGCCAGCAGCCAAGTCGGACTAGGGGATGGGGATGAGCAGTTCTTC. It encodes CASSQVGLGDGDEQFF.

The CDR3 DNA is TGTGCCAGCAGTTCGGCTAGCGGGAGGGTCTACGAGCAGTACTTC. Amino acid sequence: CASSSASGRVYEQYF. V is TRBV28 and J is TRBJ2-7, with 12 bases fitting TRBD2. Germline values: CDR1 MDHEN, CDR2 SYDVKM. The CDR3 has 15 amino acids. Germline trimming cut 4 bases from V and 3 bases from J; bases unmatched to any gene: 4.

This clone has more than one count but fewer than ten. The chain links TRBV9 to TRBJ1-2; 9 bases line up with TRBD1. The CDR3 length is 14 residues. Germline CDR1 and CDR2: SGDLS and YYNGEE. V gave up 0 bases and J gave up 8 bases; unmatched junction bases: 5. CDR3 amino acids: CASSVAGTGRGYTF. For the CDR3, the DNA is TGTGCCAGCAGCGTAGCCGGGACAGGGCGAGGCTACACCTTC.

Comment on this clone: Being one base from a much bigger clone, this may be a read error. The chain couples TRBV11-2 to TRBJ1-2, with D possibly being TRBD1 (5 bases). With 5 bases removed from V and 2 bases from J, the gap between germline ends came to 6 bases. CDR1 is SGHAT, CDR2 FQNNGV, per germline. The CDR3 loop spans 12 amino acids. In DNA, the CDR3 is TGTGCCAGCAGCCCAGGGAACTATGGCTACACCTTC. This codes for CASSPGNYGYTF.

J is TRBJ1-4 and V is TRBV15, with TRBD1 matching 8 bases. J was trimmed by 5 bases and V by 4 bases; bases with no gene match: 3. Germline V gives CDR1 LNHNV, CDR2 YYDKDF (reference sequence). The CDR3 length is 14 residues. CDR3 coding DNA: TGTGCCACCAGCACCCGGACAGGGAATGAAAAACTGTTTTTT. Its translation: CATSTRTGNEKLFF.

The V and J genes are TRBV12-3 or TRBV12-4 and TRBJ1-1, with TRBD1 matching over 7 bases. The V gene end was trimmed by 6 bases and the J gene end by 4 bases; junction bases not matched to a gene: 2. This CDR3 contains 12 residues. This chain's CDR3 is CASRTGSTEAFF. CDR3 coding DNA: TGTGCCAGCAGGACAGGGTCCACTGAAGCTTTCTTT.

This chain joins TRBV6-5 and TRBJ1-3; 10 bases line up with TRBD1. The CDR3 runs 13 residues. Germline CDR1 MNHEY, CDR2 SVGAGI. The V segment lost 6 bases and the J segment 8 bases; nucleotides outside the gene matches: 4. CDR3 protein: CASRRTGGDTIYF. For the CDR3, the DNA is TGTGCCAGCAGACGGACAGGGGGAGACACCATATATTTT.

The chain has TRBV10-1 and TRBJ2-1; D perhaps matches TRBD2 (6 bases). CDR3 length: 16 residues. Germline CDR1 is WNHNN and CDR2 is SYGVQD (reference sequence). The V end was cut by 6 bases, the J end by 4 bases, with 19 bases between. The CDR3 is CASSGGGVPGYNEQFF. The DNA for the CDR3 is TGCGCCAGCAGCGGTGGCGGGGTGCCTGGTTACAATGAGCAGTTCTTC.

The CDR3 DNA follows: TGTGCCAGCAGCGGGTTAGGGGCTGAAGCTTTCTTT. Protein sequence: CASSGLGAEAFF. V usage is TRBV9 and J usage is TRBJ1-1, with TRBD1 as a possible D gene (5 bases). This CDR3 contains 12 residues. The germline V gene encodes CDR1 SGDLS and CDR2 YYNGEE. The V gene lost 3 bases and the J gene lost 6 bases, with 9 bases spanning the gap.

The genes are TRBV6-4 and TRBJ1-2; no firm D call. CDR1 is MRHNA, CDR2 SNTAGT, per germline. The CDR3 extends over 20 amino acids. Trimming pared 5 bases from V and 8 bases from J, leaving 36 bases between. In DNA form, the CDR3 reads TGTGCCAGCAGTAACCCGCAGAAACTAAGTCCTAGTAAGACGGAGGAAGGCTACACCTTC. This translates into CASSNPQKLSPSKTEEGYTF.

The rearrangement uses TRBV6-5 and TRBJ1-2, with 8 bases that match TRBD1. Germline-derived CDR1 and CDR2 are MNHEY and SVGAGI. The CDR3 is 14 amino acids. V gave up 5 bases and J gave up 8 bases; unmatched junction bases: 10. The chain's CDR3 is CASSQKTGELGYTF. CDR3 nucleotide sequence: TGTGCCAGCAGTCAAAAGACAGGGGAGCTGGGCTACACCTTC.

V usage is TRBV28 and J usage is TRBJ1-1; the D gene is possibly TRBD1 (6 bases). This CDR3 contains 13 residues. Trimming left V 7 bases short and J 3 bases short, with 12 bases between. From germline, CDR1 is MDHEN and CDR2 SYDVKM. Written as DNA, the CDR3 is TGTGCCAGCATGCGGGGGGCATACACTGAAGCTTTCTTT. Encoded protein: CASMRGAYTEAFF.

V usage is TRBV6-4 and J usage is TRBJ2-1; possibly TRBD1 for D (5 bases). This CDR3 is 15 amino acids long. Trimming took 2 bases from V and 4 from J, leaving 12 bases between them. Germline V gene data show CDR1 as MRHNA and CDR2 as SNTAGT. The chain's CDR3 is CASSDRQGSYNEQFF. The CDR3 DNA sequence: TGTGCCAGCAGTGACCGTCAGGGTTCGTACAATGAGCAGTTCTTC.

The V and J genes are TRBV19 and TRBJ2-3, with TRBD1 as a possible D gene (7 bases). V was trimmed by 3 bases and J by 1 base, leaving 11 bases between them. Germline CDR1 is LNHDA and CDR2 is SQIVND (reference sequence). The CDR3 loop spans 15 amino acids. CDR3: CASSIGGTGTDTQYF. In nucleotides, the CDR3 is TGTGCCAGTAGTATCGGAGGGACAGGCACAGATACGCAGTATTTT.

In DNA form, the CDR3 reads TGTGCCAGCAGTTTACGGCGGATGACAGTCCAAGAGACCCAGTACTTC. Translating it yields CASSLRRMTVQETQYF. The genes are TRBV6-5 and TRBJ2-5, with D possibly TRBD1 on 5 matching bases. Per the germline V gene, CDR1 is MNHEY and CDR2 is SVGAGI. The CDR3 length is 16 residues. The V end lost 4 bases, the J end lost 1 base, and 16 bases lay between the germline ends.

This clone was seen once. The chain couples TRBV19 to TRBJ1-1, with a possible D match to TRBD1 (5 bases). Germline assignment: CDR1 LNHDA and CDR2 SQIVND (reference sequence). Trimming removed 6 bases from V and 0 bases from J, with 11 bases in between. This CDR3 has 14 amino acids. The CDR3 DNA sequence: TGTGCCAGTAGCCAGGGAACGATGAACACTGAAGCTTTCTTT. It translates to CASSQGTMNTEAFF.

The V call is TRBV10-1, the J call TRBJ2-3, with 9 nucleotides matching TRBD2. Looked up from germline, CDR1 is WNHNN and CDR2 is SYGVQD (reference sequence). The CDR3 is made up of 15 amino acids. Unmatched junction bases numbered 8, after V lost 4 bases and J lost 6 bases. Here the CDR3 reads CASSGALAGHDTQYF. CDR3 sequence (DNA): TGCGCCAGCAGTGGAGCCCTAGCGGGACATGATACGCAGTATTTT.

V is TRBV6-5 and J is TRBJ2-7; 10 bases fit TRBD1. The CDR3 has 14 residues. V lost 7 bases to trimming and J lost 1 base; unmatched junction nucleotides: 4. Germline CDR1 reads MNHEY; CDR2 reads SVGAGI. The CDR3 bases are TGTGCCAGCACCCAGGGACAGGGGTCCTACGAGCAGTACTTC. It yields the protein CASTQGQGSYEQYF.

The chain links TRBV19 to TRBJ1-5; tentatively, D is TRBD1 (5 bases). Germline V gene data show CDR1 as LNHDA and CDR2 as SQIVND (reference sequence). The CDR3 is 13 amino acids. V dropped 5 bases and J dropped 7 bases, with 12 bases sitting between them. CDR3 sequence reads: CASSQPGWQPQHF. The CDR3 DNA reads TGTGCCAGTAGTCAGCCAGGGTGGCAGCCCCAGCATTTT.

V usage is TRBV10-1 and J usage is TRBJ1-4; the D is unclear. The ends were cut back, 2 bases at V and 6 bases at J, with 16 bases in the middle. CDR3 length: 16 amino acids. CDR1 and CDR2 from the germline V gene are WNHNN and SYGVQD (reference sequence). CDR3 amino acids: CASSEEEGGPDEKLFF. For the CDR3, the DNA is TGCGCCAGCAGTGAGGAGGAGGGAGGGCCGGATGAAAAACTGTTTTTT.

Worth noting for this clone: The junction departs from germline at one end; a sequencing error may be responsible. The V gene is TRBV7-7, the J gene TRBJ2-1; D gene ambiguous. The germline V gene has CDR1 SSHAT and CDR2 FNYEAQ (reference sequence). This CDR3 has 16 amino acids. The CDR3, as DNA: TGTGCTAGCAGCGCCTCTCTTAGCCGGAACTACAATGAGCAGTTCTTC. This gives the protein CASSASLSRNYNEQFF.

This clone was seen just once. V usage is TRBV2 and J usage is TRBJ2-2; D uncertain. V was trimmed by 7 bases and J by 5 bases, leaving 17 bases between them. Per germline, CDR1 SNHLY and CDR2 FYNNEI. The CDR3 is 15 residues long. The CDR3, as DNA: TGTGCCAGCACCCAAAATCTACTTTTTACCGGGGAGCTGTTTTTT. Its protein is CASTQNLLFTGELFF.

This rearrangement joins TRBV7-9 to TRBJ2-2; the D is unclear. Germline V CDR1 and CDR2: SEHNR, FQNEAQ (reference sequence). This CDR3 is 11 amino acids long. Trimming left V 5 bases short and J 13 bases short, with 11 bases between. CDR3 sequence reads: CASSPGWRLFF. The CDR3 DNA reads TGTGCCAGCAGCCCGGGTTGGAGGCTGTTTTTT.

The chain joins TRBV10-3 to TRBJ1-2, with 9 bases identical to TRBD1. Looked up from germline, CDR1 is ENHRY and CDR2 is SYGVKD. The CDR3 runs 14 residues. The ends lost 7 bases at V and 4 bases at J; junction bases unmatched: 7. CDR3 nucleotides: TGTGCCATCACCGGGGGACAGGGAAGCTATGGCTACACCTTC. Translating gives CAITGGQGSYGYTF.

This clone appeared a single time. This sequence joins TRBV29-1 and TRBJ2-2; 7 bases align to TRBD1. Germline V gene lookup returns CDR1 SQVTM and CDR2 ANQGSEA. This CDR3 spans 11 amino acids. J lost 13 bases, V lost 3 bases, and 5 bases had no gene match. The CDR3 region is CSVDLTGTLFF. The CDR3 DNA reads as TGCAGCGTTGACTTGACAGGGACGCTGTTTTTT.

This chain connects TRBV28 to TRBJ2-7; possible D gene TRBD2, 6 bases. The CDR3 sequence is 15 residues long. V lost 6 bases, J lost 6 bases, and 21 bases lay in between. Looked up from germline, CDR1 is MDHEN and CDR2 is SYDVKM. For the CDR3, the DNA is TGTGCCAGCAGATCCAGTCCCGGGACTTTTAGCGAGCAGTACTTC. It codes for CASRSSPGTFSEQYF. Looking up the rest from reference TRBV28 and TRBJ2-7 gives the full variable domain: DVKVTQSSRYLVKRTGEKVFLECVQDMDHENMFWYRQDPGLGLRLIYFSYDVKMKEKGDIPEGYSVSREKKERFSLILESASTNQTSMYLCASRSSPGTFSEQYFGPGTRLTVT.

The chain employs TRBV9 and TRBJ2-7, with D possibly TRBD2 on 6 matching bases. Deletions cut 7 bases from V and 5 bases from J, with 13 bases between. This CDR3 spans 12 amino acids. Germline loops: CDR1 SGDLS, CDR2 YYNGEE. DNA for the CDR3: TGTGCCAGCGAGGGACTGGAAAACGAGCAGTACTTC. Its protein product is CASEGLENEQYF.

The V gene is TRBV7-9, the J gene TRBJ1-2, with D unresolved. V was pared by 1 base and J by 2 bases, with 5 bases between. The CDR3 has 13 amino acids. The germline gives CDR1 SEHNR, CDR2 FQNEAQ (reference sequence). CDR3 DNA: TGTGCCAGCAGCTTAGATCTCAACTATGGCTACACCTTC. Translating gives CASSLDLNYGYTF. Full variable domain (missing parts from reference TRBV7-9 and TRBJ1-2): DTGVSQNPRHKITKRGQNVTFRCDPISEHNRLYWYRQTLGQGPEFLTYFQNEAQLEKSRLLSDRFSAERPKGSFSTLEIQRTEQGDSAMYLCASSLDLNYGYTFGSGTRLTVV.

This clone showed up just a few times. CDR3 protein: CASAGDRGPNQPQHF. In DNA form, the CDR3 reads TGTGCCAGCGCCGGGGACAGGGGGCCCAATCAGCCCCAGCATTTT. The chain recombines TRBV6-5 with TRBJ1-5; the match to TRBD1 covers 12 bases. The CDR3 has 15 residues. CDR1 is MNHEY and CDR2 is SVGAGI in the germline V gene. J gave up 3 bases and V 8 bases, and 5 bases lay outside the gene matches.

The rearrangement joins TRBV29-1 to TRBJ2-7; 9 bases line up with TRBD1. From germline, CDR1 is SQVTM and CDR2 ANQGSEA. V was pared by 3 bases and J by 0 bases, with 3 bases of the junction left unmatched. CDR3 length: 14 amino acids. DNA for the CDR3: TGCAGCGTTGACGGGACAGGGAACTCCTACGAGCAGTACTTC. Amino acids: CSVDGTGNSYEQYF.